This T cell receptor beta chain was obtained from a study of T cell responses to AZD1222 COVID-19 vaccine. Study-level points and caveats: Every sample of the repertoires postdated the peak T cell response.

Repertoires were generated with immunoSEQ multiplex PCR, while TCRdb's copy carries only in-frame clones and drops some. The profile shows about 130,000 clones, around 90% of them singletons. Comments on this clone: Its antigen is not identified.

The CDR3 is 15 residues long. V lost 0 bases, J lost 7 bases, and 10 bases lay in between. Germline CDR1 MGHRA, CDR2 YSYEKL. This material consisted of peripheral blood, taken on day 0 of AZD1222 vaccination. The receptor was derived from an adult in good health. The chain is built from TRBV4-1 and TRBJ1-6; D unclear. The CDR3 is CASSQDNAGNSPLHF. The CDR3 DNA reads TGCGCCAGCAGCCAAGATAACGCGGGAAATTCACCCCTCCACTTT.